Each of the 7 T cell receptor beta chains below was sequenced from the same sample in a study of blood T cell repertoires in COVID-19. Libraries were prepared by immunoSEQ multiplex PCR; TCRdb keeps only in-frame clonotypes and omits some of them. This sample has around 150,000 clones, with 65% to 85% found just once. The sample was peripheral blood. Receptor source: a woman of 80 years or more with acute or convalescent COVID-19.

This clone was recorded a few times. The CDR3 spells CSVEAAENNEQFF. The CDR3 DNA sequence: TGCAGCGTTGAGGCCGCGGAAAACAATGAGCAGTTCTTC. This sequence joins TRBV29-1 and TRBJ2-1; D is undetermined. CDR3 length equals 13 residues. Germline V gives CDR1 SQVTM, CDR2 ANQGSEA. Trimming removed 3 bases at V and 5 bases at J, with 11 bases between.

J is TRBJ1-5 and V is TRBV19, with 7 nucleotides matching TRBD1. The CDR3 has 16 residues. V trimming: 5 bases; J trimming: 6 bases; junction bases outside the gene matches: 13. CDR1 and CDR2 from the germline V gene are LNHDA and SQIVND (reference sequence). The CDR3 DNA reads TGTGCCAGTAGTCCTACAGGGGATTCGTGGGGTCAGCCCCAGCATTTT. This encodes CASSPTGDSWGQPQHF.

This chain links TRBV27 with TRBJ2-7; TRBD1 matches at 7 bases. Losses at the gene ends were 0 bases for V and 2 bases for J; bases not matched to a gene: 7. The CDR3 extends over 16 amino acids. Germline V gene sequence: CDR1 MNHEY, CDR2 SMNVEV (reference sequence). CDR3 in amino acids: CASSLSIGTATYEQYF. CDR3 sequence (DNA): TGTGCCAGCAGTTTATCGATCGGGACAGCCACCTACGAGCAGTACTTC.

This sequence joins TRBV5-1 and TRBJ1-4; no firm D call. Trimming removed 0 bases at V and 6 bases at J, with 15 bases between. The CDR3 is 16 residues long. Looked up from germline, CDR1 is SGHRS and CDR2 is YFSETQ. In DNA, the CDR3 is TGCGCCAGCAGCTTGGGGTATCGAGGGAAAGATGAAAAACTGTTTTTT. This translates into CASSLGYRGKDEKLFF.

The chain joins TRBV3-1 (or the pseudogene TRBV3-2) to TRBJ1-5; no reliable D call. The V and J ends lost 0 bases and 7 bases respectively, with 10 bases between them. Germline V gene data show CDR1 as LGHDT and CDR2 as YNNKEL (reference sequence). This CDR3 region has 14 residues. The CDR3 DNA reads as TGTGCCAGCAGCCAAGACTTAGTGGAGCAGCCCCAGCATTTT. Translating it yields CASSQDLVEQPQHF.

CDR3 region: CASARQGEFQPQHF. The CDR3 coding sequence is TGTGCCAGCGCAAGACAGGGAGAATTTCAGCCCCAGCATTTT. V usage is TRBV18 and J usage is TRBJ1-5; TRBD1 aligns across 7 bases. This CDR3 region has 14 residues. Germline CDR1 reads KGHSH; CDR2 reads LQKENI. V trimming: 8 bases; J trimming: 6 bases; junction bases outside the gene matches: 10.

This clone occurred once. The chain joins TRBV6-2 or TRBV6-3 to TRBJ2-7, with D uncertain. CDR3 length equals 13 residues. From germline, CDR1 is MNHEY and CDR2 SVGEGT. V was cut by 2 bases and J by 0 bases, with 5 bases left in between. The CDR3: CASSYLNSYEQYF. CDR3 nucleotide sequence: TGTGCCAGCAGTTACCTTAACTCCTACGAGCAGTACTTC.